A selection of T cell receptor beta chains follows, all from one sample in a study of T cells in Graves' hyperthyroidism and ophthalmopathy. TCRdb processed the multiplex PCR reads anew with MiXCR; each CDR3 protein has one entry. The sample has around 480,000 distinct CDR3 sequences; approximately 15% are singletons. The sample comprised blood. The receptors here all came from a woman under 30 with Graves' hyperthyroidism. CDR3s include the opening cysteine and the closing phenylalanine or tryptophan. D genes are given only for firm matches. Size is stated for part of the rows, as once, few or many counts, or as a class when the clone is expanded.

clone size | J gene | D gene | V gene | CDR3 DNA | CDR3 protein
many | TRBJ2-7 | - | TRBV3-1 | TGTGCCAGCAGCCAAGAGCCTAGCGTGACCTACGAGCAGTACTTC | CASSQEPSVTYEQYF
many | TRBJ1-4 | TRBD1 | TRBV2 | TGTGCCAACAGACAGGGGACAACTAATGAAAAACTGTTTTTT | CANRQGTTNEKLFF
many | TRBJ2-3 | - | TRBV3-1 | TGTGCCAGCAGCCAAGATTGGCCGCAGTATTTT | CASSQDWPQYF
- | TRBJ2-3 | - | TRBV20-1 | TGCAGTGCTGACGGACGACTTGCCACAGATACGCAGTATTTT | CSADGRLATDTQYF
- | TRBJ2-7 | TRBD2 | TRBV10-1 | TGCGCCAGCAGTCCAGGATACTCACTAGCGGCGAGCTCCTACGAGCAGTACTTC | CASSPGYSLAASSYEQYF
many | TRBJ1-3 | - | TRBV12-3/TRBV12-4 | TGTGCCAGCAGTTTAGTCTCCGGAGGCACCATATATTTT | CASSLVSGGTIYF
many | TRBJ2-5 | - | TRBV29-1 | TGCAGCGTCCCTACGGCAGGGGAAGAGACCCAGTACTTC | CSVPTAGEETQYF
- | TRBJ1-1 | TRBD1 | TRBV7-9 | TGTGCCAGCAGCTACGACAGGGAGGTGAACACTGAAGCTTTCTTT | CASSYDREVNTEAFF
few | TRBJ1-2 | - | TRBV27 | TGTGCCAGCACCTCAACCGGACAGAGTGGCTACACCTTC | CASTSTGQSGYTF
many | TRBJ2-1 | - | TRBV11-2 | TGTGCCAGCAGCGCCGAGGCGGGTCTCCTCCTAGACAATGAGCAGTTCTTC | CASSAEAGLLLDNEQFF
- | TRBJ1-3 | - | TRBV7-2 | TGTGCCAGCAGCTTAGCGGTGGGCTCTGGAAACACCATATATTTT | CASSLAVGSGNTIYF
many | TRBJ2-7 | TRBD1 | TRBV6-2/TRBV6-3 | TGTGCCAGCAGCAAGGCCCCGGGACAGGGGTCGGGCGAGCAGTACTTC | CASSKAPGQGSGEQYF
many | TRBJ1-1 | TRBD1 | TRBV30 | TGTGCCTGGAACGAACAGGGGGCTGGAAACACTGAAGCTTTCTTT | CAWNEQGAGNTEAFF
many | TRBJ1-5 | - | TRBV6-2/TRBV6-3 | TGTGCCAGCACCCGGGCGATGTATAGCAATCAGCCCCAGCATTTT | CASTRAMYSNQPQHF
- | TRBJ1-1 | TRBD1 | TRBV18 | TGTGCCAGCTCACGAGGGCAGGGGGCTTGGATGAACACTGAAGCTTTCTTT | CASSRGQGAWMNTEAFF
- | TRBJ2-2 | TRBD2 | TRBV11-3 | TGTGCCAGCAGCCCGGGACTAGCGGAAAACACCGGGGAGCTGTTTTTT | CASSPGLAENTGELFF
many | TRBJ1-1 | TRBD1 | TRBV6-1 | TGTGCCAGCAGTGCCCGGACAGGTATGAACACTGAAGCTTTCTTT | CASSARTGMNTEAFF
many | TRBJ2-1 | - | TRBV12-3/TRBV12-4 | TGTGCCAGCAAACCGGGACCCTACAATGAGCAGTTCTTC | CASKPGPYNEQFF
many | TRBJ2-1 | TRBD2 | TRBV7-3 | TGTGCCAGCAGCCGCAGACTAGCGGGAGGTAATGAGCAGTTCTTC | CASSRRLAGGNEQFF
many | TRBJ1-4 | - | TRBV6-5 | TGTGCCAGCAAGCGGACCCTAGTAAATGAAAAACTGTTTTTT | CASKRTLVNEKLFF
many | TRBJ2-2 | TRBD2 | TRBV11-2 | TGTGCCAGCAGCTTAACTAGCGGGAGTTGGACCGGGGAGCTGTTTTTT | CASSLTSGSWTGELFF
many | TRBJ2-2 | - | TRBV12-3/TRBV12-4 | TGTGCCAGCAACTTGGGCAGTTACACCGGGGAGCTGTTTTTT | CASNLGSYTGELFF
- | TRBJ2-1 | TRBD2 | TRBV4-1 | TGCGCCAGCAGCCAAGTTAGGCTAGCGGGGGGGGGAAAGCAGTTCTTC | CASSQVRLAGGGKQFF
- | TRBJ2-3 | TRBD2 | TRBV9 | TGTGCCAGCAGCCAAGGGACTAGCGTGCCCCTCGCAGATACGCAGTATTTT | CASSQGTSVPLADTQYF
many | TRBJ1-1 | - | TRBV5-1 | TGCGCCAGCAGACCCAGGGGACTCGACACTGAAGCTTTCTTT | CASRPRGLDTEAFF
many | TRBJ1-4 | - | TRBV6-1 | TGTGCCAGCACCCCTGGGAGGGCAGGGAATGAAAAACTGTTTTTT | CASTPGRAGNEKLFF
- | TRBJ2-3 | TRBD1 | TRBV9 | TGTGCCAGCAGGTTACAAGACAGGGGCACAGATACGCAGTATTTT | CASRLQDRGTDTQYF
- | TRBJ2-1 | - | TRBV6-1 | TGTGCCAGCATCTCATCACCCAATGAGCAGTTCTTC | CASISSPNEQFF
many | TRBJ1-1 | - | TRBV19 | TGTGCCAGTACCCCCCTCGGAGGAGCGGCTGAAGCTTTCTTT | CASTPLGGAAEAFF
many | TRBJ2-6 | - | TRBV6-1 | TGTGCCAGCAGGCGAGAGCCTATCTCTGGGGCCAACGTCCTGACTTTC | CASRREPISGANVLTF
many | TRBJ2-3 | - | TRBV12-3/TRBV12-4 | TGTGCCAGCAGTCCCCGTAGTAGGGATACGCAGTATTTT | CASSPRSRDTQYF
many | TRBJ2-3 | - | TRBV29-1 | TGCAGCGTTAAGGACGGGTATACGCAGTATTTT | CSVKDGYTQYF
- | TRBJ1-3 | - | TRBV18 | TGTGCCAGCTCACAGCTCCAGGACCGCTCTGGAAACACCATATATTTT | CASSQLQDRSGNTIYF
many | TRBJ2-2 | - | TRBV6-5 | TGTGCCAGCAGTTACCAGGAGGGCTCCACCGGGGAGCTGTTTTTT | CASSYQEGSTGELFF
many | TRBJ1-3 | - | TRBV6-1 | TGTGCCACCGTCACGGGAAACACCATATATTTT | CATVTGNTIYF
many | TRBJ1-2 | - | TRBV2 | TGTGCCAGCAGTGAAGCTTCCTATGGCTACACCTTC | CASSEASYGYTF
many | TRBJ1-4 | TRBD1 | TRBV7-9 | TGTGCCAGCAGCTTACGGCAGGGGGATGCAACTAATGAAAAACTGTTTTTT | CASSLRQGDATNEKLFF
- | TRBJ1-3 | TRBD1 | TRBV4-1 | TGCGCCAGCAGCCGCTTGGGACAGGGGGCTTCTGACACCATATATTTT | CASSRLGQGASDTIYF
many | TRBJ1-2 | TRBD1 | TRBV2 | TGTGCCAGCAGTGTGAGGGGACAGGGGGCAGGAGGCTACACCTTC | CASSVRGQGAGGYTF
many | TRBJ2-3 | TRBD2 | TRBV18 | TGTGCCAGCTCACCAGAGTGGACTAGCGAAGAAGATACGCAGTATTTT | CASSPEWTSEEDTQYF
- | TRBJ2-5 | - | TRBV6-1 | TGTGCCAGCAGTGACGAGGCCGAAGAGACCCAGTACTTC | CASSDEAEETQYF
many | TRBJ2-7 | TRBD2 | TRBV7-2 | TGTGCCAGCAGCTCTAGCGGGAGATGGGACGAGCAGTACTTC | CASSSSGRWDEQYF
many | TRBJ1-2 | - | TRBV7-8 | TGTGCCAGCAGCTCGCCGGTAGGGTCCTATAACTATGGCTACACCTTC | CASSSPVGSYNYGYTF
few | TRBJ2-2 | TRBD2 | TRBV7-9 | TGTGCCAGCAGCGAACCCCAGAGCGGGAGTGGTACCGGGGAGCTGTTTTTT | CASSEPQSGSGTGELFF
few | TRBJ1-2 | - | TRBV20-1 | TGCAGTGCCCCGGGGAGCCCATGGGGCTACACCTTC | CSAPGSPWGYTF